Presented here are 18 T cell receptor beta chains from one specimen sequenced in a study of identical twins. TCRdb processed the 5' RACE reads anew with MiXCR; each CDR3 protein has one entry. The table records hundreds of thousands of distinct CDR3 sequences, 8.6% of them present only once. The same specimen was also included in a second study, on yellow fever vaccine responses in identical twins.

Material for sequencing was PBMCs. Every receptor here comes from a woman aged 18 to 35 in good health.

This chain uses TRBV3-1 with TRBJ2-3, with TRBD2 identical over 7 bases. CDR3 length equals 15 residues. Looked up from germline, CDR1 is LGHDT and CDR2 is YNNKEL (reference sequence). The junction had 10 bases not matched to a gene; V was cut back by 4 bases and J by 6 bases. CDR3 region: CASSPLAEGGDTQYF. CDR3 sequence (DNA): TGTGCCAGCAGCCCGCTAGCGGAGGGCGGTGATACGCAGTATTTT.

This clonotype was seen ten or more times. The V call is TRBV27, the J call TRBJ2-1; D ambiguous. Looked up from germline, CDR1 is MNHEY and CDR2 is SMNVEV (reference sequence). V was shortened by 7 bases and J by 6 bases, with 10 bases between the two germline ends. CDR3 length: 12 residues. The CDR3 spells CASKRVGNEQFF. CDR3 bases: TGTGCCAGCAAAAGAGTCGGCAATGAGCAGTTCTTC.

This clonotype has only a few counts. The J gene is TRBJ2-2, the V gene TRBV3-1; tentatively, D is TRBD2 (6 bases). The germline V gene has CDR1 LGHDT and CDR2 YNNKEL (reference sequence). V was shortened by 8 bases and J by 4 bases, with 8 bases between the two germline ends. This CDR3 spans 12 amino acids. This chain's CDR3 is CASQEGTGELFF. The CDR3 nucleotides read TGTGCCAGCCAGGAGGGCACCGGGGAGCTGTTTTTT.

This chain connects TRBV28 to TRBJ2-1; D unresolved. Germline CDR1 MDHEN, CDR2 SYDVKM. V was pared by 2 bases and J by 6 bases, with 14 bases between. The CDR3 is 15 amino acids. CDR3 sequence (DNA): TGTGCCAGCAGTTTAGGGTCAGAAGGGTTCAATGAGCAGTTCTTC. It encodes CASSLGSEGFNEQFF.

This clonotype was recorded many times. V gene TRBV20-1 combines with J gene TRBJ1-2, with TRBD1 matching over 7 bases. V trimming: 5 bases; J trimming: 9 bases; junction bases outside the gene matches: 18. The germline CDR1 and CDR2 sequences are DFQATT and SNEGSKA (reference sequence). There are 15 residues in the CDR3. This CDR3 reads CSALAGTVDWDSYTF. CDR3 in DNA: TGCAGTGCTCTAGCCGGGACAGTGGATTGGGATAGCTACACCTTC.

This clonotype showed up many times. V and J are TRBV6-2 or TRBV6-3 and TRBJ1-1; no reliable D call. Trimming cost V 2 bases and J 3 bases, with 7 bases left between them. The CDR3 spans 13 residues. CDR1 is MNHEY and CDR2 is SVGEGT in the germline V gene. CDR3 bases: TGTGCCAGCAGTTACCCCGGACACACTGAAGCTTTCTTT. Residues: CASSYPGHTEAFF.

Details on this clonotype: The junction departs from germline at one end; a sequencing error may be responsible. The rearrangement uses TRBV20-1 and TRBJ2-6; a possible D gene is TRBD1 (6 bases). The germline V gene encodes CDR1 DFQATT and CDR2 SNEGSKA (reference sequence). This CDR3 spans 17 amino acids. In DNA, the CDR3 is TGCAGTGCCCGTATTACAGGGCTGCTTACTGGGACCAACGTCCTGACTTTC. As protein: CSARITGLLTGTNVLTF.

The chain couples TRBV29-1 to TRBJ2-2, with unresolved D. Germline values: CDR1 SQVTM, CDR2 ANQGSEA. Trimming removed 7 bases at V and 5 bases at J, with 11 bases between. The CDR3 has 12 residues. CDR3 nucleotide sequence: TGCAGCGGTGTAGCCCAGACCGGGGAGCTGTTTTTT. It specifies CSGVAQTGELFF.

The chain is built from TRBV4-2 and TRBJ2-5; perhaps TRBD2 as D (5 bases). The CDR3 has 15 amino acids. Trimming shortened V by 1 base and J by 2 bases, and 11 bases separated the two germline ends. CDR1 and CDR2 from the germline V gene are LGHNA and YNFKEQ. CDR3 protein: CASSQGRGDQETQYF. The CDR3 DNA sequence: TGTGCCAGCAGCCAAGGACGGGGAGATCAAGAGACCCAGTACTTC.

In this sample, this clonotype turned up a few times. The CDR3 region is CASSQVLSEYNEQFF. The CDR3 DNA sequence: TGCGCCAGCAGCCAAGTATTATCGGAGTACAATGAGCAGTTCTTC. This chain connects TRBV4-3 to TRBJ2-1; D is unresolved. The CDR3 is made up of 15 amino acids. The germline V and J ends were trimmed by 1 base and 4 bases, with 11 bases remaining between them. CDR1 is LGHNA, CDR2 YSLEER, per germline.

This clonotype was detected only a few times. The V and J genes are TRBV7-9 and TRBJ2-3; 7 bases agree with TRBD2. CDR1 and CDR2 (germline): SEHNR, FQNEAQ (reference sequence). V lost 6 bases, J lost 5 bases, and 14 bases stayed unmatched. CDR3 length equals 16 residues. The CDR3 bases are TGTGCCAGCAGGGCTAGCGGAACCCTTATGGGAGATACGCAGTATTTT. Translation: CASRASGTLMGDTQYF. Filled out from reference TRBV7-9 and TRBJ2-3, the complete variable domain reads DTGVSQNPRHKITKRGQNVTFRCDPISEHNRLYWYRQTLGQGPEFLTYFQNEAQLEKSRLLSDRFSAERPKGSFSTLEIQRTEQGDSAMYLCASRASGTLMGDTQYFGPGTRLTVL.

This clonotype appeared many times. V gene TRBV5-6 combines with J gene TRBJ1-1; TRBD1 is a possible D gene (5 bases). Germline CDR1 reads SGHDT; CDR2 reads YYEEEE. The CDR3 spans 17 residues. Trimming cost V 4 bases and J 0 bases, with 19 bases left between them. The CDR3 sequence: CASSPRDGAFMNTEAFF. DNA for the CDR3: TGTGCCAGCAGCCCCCGGGACGGAGCCTTCATGAACACTGAAGCTTTCTTT.

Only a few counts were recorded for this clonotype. This CDR3 reads CSVLQALTGDNEQFF. The CDR3, as DNA: TGCAGCGTTCTACAAGCCCTGACAGGGGACAATGAGCAGTTCTTC. The rearrangement links TRBV29-1 to TRBJ2-1; TRBD1 matches at 8 bases. J was trimmed by 5 bases and V by 5 bases; bases with no gene match: 11. The CDR3 is made up of 15 amino acids. Germline V gives CDR1 SQVTM, CDR2 ANQGSEA.

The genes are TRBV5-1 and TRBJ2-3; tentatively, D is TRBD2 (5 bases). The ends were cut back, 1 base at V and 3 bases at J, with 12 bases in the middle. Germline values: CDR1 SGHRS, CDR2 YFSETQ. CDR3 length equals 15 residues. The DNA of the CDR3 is TGCGCCAGCAGCTTGTCCAGTCGGGGAACAGATACGCAGTATTTT. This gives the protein CASSLSSRGTDTQYF.

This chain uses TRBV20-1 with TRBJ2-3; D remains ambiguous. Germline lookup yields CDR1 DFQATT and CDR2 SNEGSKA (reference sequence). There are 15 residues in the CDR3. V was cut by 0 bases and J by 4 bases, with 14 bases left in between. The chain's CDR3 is CSARDSLAPSDTQYF. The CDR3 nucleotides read TGCAGTGCTAGAGATTCTCTGGCCCCTTCAGATACGCAGTATTTT.

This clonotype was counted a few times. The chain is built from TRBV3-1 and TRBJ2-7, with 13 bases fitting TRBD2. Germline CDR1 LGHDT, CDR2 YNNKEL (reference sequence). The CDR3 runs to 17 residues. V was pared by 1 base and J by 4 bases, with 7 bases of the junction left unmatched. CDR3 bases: TGTGCCAGCAGCCAAGGCGGACTAGCGGGGGCCCAATACGAGCAGTACTTC. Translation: CASSQGGLAGAQYEQYF.

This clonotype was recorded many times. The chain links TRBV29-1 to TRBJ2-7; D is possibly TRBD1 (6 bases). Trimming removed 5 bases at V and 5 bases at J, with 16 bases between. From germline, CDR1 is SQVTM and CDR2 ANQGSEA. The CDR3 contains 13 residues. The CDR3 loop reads CSVWSDSRHEQYF. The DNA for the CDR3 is TGCAGCGTTTGGTCGGACAGCCGTCACGAGCAGTACTTC.

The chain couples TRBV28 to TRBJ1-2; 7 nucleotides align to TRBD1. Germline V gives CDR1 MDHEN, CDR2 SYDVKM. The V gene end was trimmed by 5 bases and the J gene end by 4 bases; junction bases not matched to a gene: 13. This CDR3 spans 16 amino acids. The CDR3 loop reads CASSLVDRDLTYGYTF. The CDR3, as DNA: TGTGCCAGCAGTCTAGTTGACAGGGACCTTACCTATGGCTACACCTTC.